This T cell receptor beta chain derives from a study of identical twins. Looked up from germline, CDR1 is ENHRY and CDR2 is SYGVKD. The V and J ends lost 3 bases and 2 bases respectively, with 7 bases between them. The CDR3 runs 13 residues. From the 5' RACE reads, TCRdb called clonotypes with MiXCR, one entry per CDR3 protein. The sample has 140,000 to 150,000 distinct CDR3 sequences; 3% to 4.5% are singletons. At least ten counts were recorded for this clonotype. The TCR sequence derives from a man between 18 and 29 years old in good health. Sequenced input: memory T cells sorted from blood. J is TRBJ1-2 and V is TRBV10-3; D might be TRBD1 (5 bases). DNA for the CDR3: TGTGCCATCAGTGACCGACAGAACTATGGCTACACCTTC. Translating gives CAISDRQNYGYTF.